This T cell receptor beta chain originates from a study of PD-1 blockade in classical Hodgkin lymphoma. The CDR3 spans 17 residues. Trimming took off 0 bases at V and 3 bases at J, with 15 bases between the two ends. Germline V gene lookup returns CDR1 SGHAT and CDR2 FQNNGV. Details on this clone: Its target is not known.

Only in-frame clones appear in the TCRdb table, and some are missing; sequencing was by immunoSEQ multiplex PCR. The sample consists of some 86,000 clones, about nine tenths of them appearing once. Study results and limitations: Patients newly diagnosed and complete responders had comparable baseline diversity. By C4D1, diversity of CD4+ TCRs had risen significantly, whereas that of CD8+ TCRs had not.

Time point noted: cycle 4 day 1 (C4D1), after more than five weeks of nivolumab. No patient escaped relapse after autologous stem cell transplantation, and brentuximab vedotin exposure varied. The sequence came from a human donor with classical Hodgkin lymphoma. V and J are TRBV11-2 and TRBJ2-1; no definite D call. The sample consisted of peripheral blood mononuclear cells (PBMCs), taken before the fourth cycle of nivolumab. The CDR3 region is CASSLDPTTSFYNEQFF. CDR3 nucleotides: TGTGCCAGCAGCTTAGATCCGACGACATCCTTCTACAATGAGCAGTTCTTC. Filled out from reference TRBV11-2 and TRBJ2-1, the complete variable domain reads EAGVAQSPRYKIIEKRQSVAFWCNPISGHATLYWYQQILGQGPKLLIQFQNNGVVDDSQLPKDRFSAERLKGVDSTLKIQPAKLEDSAVYLCASSLDPTTSFYNEQFFGPGTRLTVL.